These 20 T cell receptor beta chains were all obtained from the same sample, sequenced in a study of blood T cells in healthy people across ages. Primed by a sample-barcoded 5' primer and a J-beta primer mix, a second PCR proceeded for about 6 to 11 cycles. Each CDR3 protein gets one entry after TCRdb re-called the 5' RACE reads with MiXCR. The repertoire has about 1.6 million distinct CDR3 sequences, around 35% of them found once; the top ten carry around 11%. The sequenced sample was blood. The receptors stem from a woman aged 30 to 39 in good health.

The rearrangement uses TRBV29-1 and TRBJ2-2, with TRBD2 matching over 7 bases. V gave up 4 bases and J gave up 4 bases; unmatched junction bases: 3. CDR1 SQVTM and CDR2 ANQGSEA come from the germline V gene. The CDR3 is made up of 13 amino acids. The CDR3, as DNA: TGCAGCGTTGGGGGGGGAAGCACCGGGGAGCTGTTTTTT. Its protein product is CSVGGGSTGELFF.

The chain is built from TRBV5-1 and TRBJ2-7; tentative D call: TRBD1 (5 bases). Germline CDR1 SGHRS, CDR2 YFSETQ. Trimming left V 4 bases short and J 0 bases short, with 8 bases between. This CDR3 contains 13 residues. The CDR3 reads CASSGADSYEQYF. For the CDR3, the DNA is TGCGCCAGCAGCGGGGCGGACTCCTACGAGCAGTACTTC.

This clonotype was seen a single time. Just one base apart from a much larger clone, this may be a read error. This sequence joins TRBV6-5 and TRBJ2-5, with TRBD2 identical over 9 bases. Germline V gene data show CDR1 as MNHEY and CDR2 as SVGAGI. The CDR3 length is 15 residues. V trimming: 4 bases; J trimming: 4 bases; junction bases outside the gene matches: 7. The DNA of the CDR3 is TGTGCCAGCAGTTGCTCGGCGGGGGGGCGAGAGACCCAGTACTTC. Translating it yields CASSCSAGGRETQYF.

Written as DNA, the CDR3 is TGTGCCAGCAGTGACTTACGACAGCGCCAAGAGACCCAGTACTTC. As protein: CASSDLRQRQETQYF. This chain uses TRBV25-1 with TRBJ2-5, with D perhaps matching TRBD1 (5 bases). With 3 bases removed from V and 1 base from J, the gap between germline ends came to 12 bases. Germline V gene sequence: CDR1 MGHDK, CDR2 SYGVNS. The CDR3 consists of 15 residues.

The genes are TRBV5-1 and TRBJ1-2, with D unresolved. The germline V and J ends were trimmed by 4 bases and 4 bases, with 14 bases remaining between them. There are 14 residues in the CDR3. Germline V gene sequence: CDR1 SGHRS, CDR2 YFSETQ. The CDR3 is CASSPDATGYGYTF. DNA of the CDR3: TGCGCCAGCAGCCCGGACGCGACGGGCTATGGCTACACCTTC.

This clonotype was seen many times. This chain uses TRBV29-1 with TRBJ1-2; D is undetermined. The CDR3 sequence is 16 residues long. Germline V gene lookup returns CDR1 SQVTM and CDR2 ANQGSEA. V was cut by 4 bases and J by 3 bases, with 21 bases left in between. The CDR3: CSVVSPSAGSDYGYTF. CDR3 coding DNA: TGCAGCGTTGTTTCTCCTTCAGCGGGGAGCGACTATGGCTACACCTTC.

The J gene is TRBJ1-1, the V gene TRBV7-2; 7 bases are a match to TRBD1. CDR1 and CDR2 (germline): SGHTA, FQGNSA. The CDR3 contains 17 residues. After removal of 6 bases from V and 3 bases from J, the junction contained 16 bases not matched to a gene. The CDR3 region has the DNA TGTGCCAGCAGTCCTTATTTACAGGGGCCGGGGGACACTGAAGCTTTCTTT. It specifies CASSPYLQGPGDTEAFF.

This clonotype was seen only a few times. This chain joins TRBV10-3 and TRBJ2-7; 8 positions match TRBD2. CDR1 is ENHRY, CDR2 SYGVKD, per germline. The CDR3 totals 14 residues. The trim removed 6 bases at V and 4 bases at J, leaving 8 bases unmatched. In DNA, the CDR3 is TGTGCCATCAGGAGCCTAGCGGGTGGGTACGAGCAGTACTTC. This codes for CAIRSLAGGYEQYF.

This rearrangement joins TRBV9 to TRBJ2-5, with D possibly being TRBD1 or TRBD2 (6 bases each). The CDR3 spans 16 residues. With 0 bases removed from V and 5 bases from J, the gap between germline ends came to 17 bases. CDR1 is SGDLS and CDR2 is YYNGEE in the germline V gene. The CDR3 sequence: CASSVVGGTVGETQYF. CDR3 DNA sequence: TGTGCCAGCAGCGTAGTAGGGGGGACGGTCGGGGAGACCCAGTACTTC. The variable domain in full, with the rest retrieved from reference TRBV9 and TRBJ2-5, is DSGVTQTPKHLITATGQRVTLRCSPRSGDLSVYWYQQSLDQGLQFLIQYYNGEERAKGNILERFSAQQFPDLHSELNLSSLELGDSALYFCASSVVGGTVGETQYFGPGTRLLVL.

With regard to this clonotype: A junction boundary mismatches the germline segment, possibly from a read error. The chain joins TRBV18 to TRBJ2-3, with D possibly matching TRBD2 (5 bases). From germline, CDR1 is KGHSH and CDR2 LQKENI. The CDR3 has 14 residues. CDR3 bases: TGTGCCGGCTCACCTGGTCTCGCGGGAGATACGCAGTATTTT. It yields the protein CAGSPGLAGDTQYF.

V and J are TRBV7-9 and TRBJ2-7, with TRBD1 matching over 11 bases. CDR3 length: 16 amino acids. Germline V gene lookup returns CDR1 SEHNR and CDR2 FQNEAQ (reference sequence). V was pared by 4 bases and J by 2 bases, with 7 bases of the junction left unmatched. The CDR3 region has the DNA TGTGCCAGCAGCTCCGGACAGGGGGCGACCACCTACGAGCAGTACTTC. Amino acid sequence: CASSSGQGATTYEQYF.

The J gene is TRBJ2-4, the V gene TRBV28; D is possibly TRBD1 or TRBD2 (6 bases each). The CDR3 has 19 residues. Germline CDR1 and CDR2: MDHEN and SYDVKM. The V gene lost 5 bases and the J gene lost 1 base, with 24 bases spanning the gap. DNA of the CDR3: TGTGCCAGCAGTACAACCGGGACGGAGGGGGTGAAGGCCAAAAACATTCAGTACTTC. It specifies CASSTTGTEGVKAKNIQYF.

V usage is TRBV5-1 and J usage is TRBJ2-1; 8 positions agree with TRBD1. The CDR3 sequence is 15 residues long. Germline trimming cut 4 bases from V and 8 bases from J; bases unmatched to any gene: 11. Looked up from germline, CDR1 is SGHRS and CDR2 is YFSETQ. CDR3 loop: CASSGEDRAVYEQFF. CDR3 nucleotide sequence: TGCGCCAGCAGCGGTGAGGACAGGGCGGTCTATGAGCAGTTCTTC.

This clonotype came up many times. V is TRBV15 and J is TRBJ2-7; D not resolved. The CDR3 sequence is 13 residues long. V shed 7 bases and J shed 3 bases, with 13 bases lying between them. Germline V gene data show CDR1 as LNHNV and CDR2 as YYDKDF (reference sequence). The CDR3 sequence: CATKMDRSYEQYF. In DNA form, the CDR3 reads TGTGCCACCAAAATGGATAGAAGCTACGAGCAGTACTTC.

The CDR3 is CASSLQGQEGETQYF. DNA of the CDR3: TGCGCCAGCAGCTTACAGGGTCAAGAGGGGGAGACCCAGTACTTC. The chain employs TRBV5-1 and TRBJ2-5, with D possibly matching TRBD1 (6 bases). CDR1 SGHRS and CDR2 YFSETQ come from the germline V gene. The CDR3 has 15 residues. V dropped 2 bases and J dropped 5 bases, with 16 bases sitting between them.

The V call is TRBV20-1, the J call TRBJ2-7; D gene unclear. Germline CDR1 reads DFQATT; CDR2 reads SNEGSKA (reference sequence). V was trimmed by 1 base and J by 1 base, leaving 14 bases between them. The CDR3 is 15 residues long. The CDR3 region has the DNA TGCAGTGCTAGAGCCCCGGAGAGTTTATCCTACGAGCAGTACTTC. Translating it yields CSARAPESLSYEQYF.

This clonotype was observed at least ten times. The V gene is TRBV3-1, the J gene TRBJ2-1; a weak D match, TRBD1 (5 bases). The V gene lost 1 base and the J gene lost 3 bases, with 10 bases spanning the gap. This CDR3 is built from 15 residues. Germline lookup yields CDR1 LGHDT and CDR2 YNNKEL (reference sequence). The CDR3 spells CASSQGPGNYNEQFF. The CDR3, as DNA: TGTGCCAGCAGCCAAGGTCCAGGGAACTACAATGAGCAGTTCTTC.

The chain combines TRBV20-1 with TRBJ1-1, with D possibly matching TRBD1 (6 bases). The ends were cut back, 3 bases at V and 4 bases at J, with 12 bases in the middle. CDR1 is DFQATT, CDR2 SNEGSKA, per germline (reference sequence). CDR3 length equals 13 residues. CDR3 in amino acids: CSASDRRGTEAFF. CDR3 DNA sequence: TGCAGTGCTAGTGACAGGAGGGGCACTGAAGCTTTCTTT.

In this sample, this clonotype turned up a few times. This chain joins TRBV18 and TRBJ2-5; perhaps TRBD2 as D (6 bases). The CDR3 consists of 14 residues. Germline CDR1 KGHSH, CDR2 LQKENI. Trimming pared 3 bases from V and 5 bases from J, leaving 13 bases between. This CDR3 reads CASSPEGSWETQYF. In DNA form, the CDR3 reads TGTGCCAGCTCACCGGAGGGAAGTTGGGAGACCCAGTACTTC.

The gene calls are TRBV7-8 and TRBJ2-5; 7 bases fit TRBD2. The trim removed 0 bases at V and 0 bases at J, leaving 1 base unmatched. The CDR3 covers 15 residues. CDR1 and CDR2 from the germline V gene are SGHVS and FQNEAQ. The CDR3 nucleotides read TGTGCCAGCAGCTTAGCAACTAGCGACCAAGAGACCCAGTACTTC. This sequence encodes CASSLATSDQETQYF. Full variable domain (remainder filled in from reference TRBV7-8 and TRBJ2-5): GAGVSQSPRYKVAKRGQDVALRCDPISGHVSLFWYQQALGQGPEFLTYFQNEAQLDKSGLPSDRFFAERPEGSVSTLKIQRTQQEDSAVYLCASSLATSDQETQYFGPGTRLLVL.